This T cell receptor beta chain was captured in a study of T cell responses to AZD1222 COVID-19 vaccine (dated by TCRdb to the early 2020s). About the study as a whole: AZD1222 recipients whose second dose came at about 4 weeks and those whose second dose came at about 12 weeks were combined into one group, since spike-specific TCR depth and breadth did not differ between the two schedules. A total of about 230 trial participants underwent TCR sequencing, of whom some 210 received two doses of AZD1222 and approximately 25 received two doses of the MenACWY control vaccine. Enrollment into the trials was organized by age into subgroups of 18-55, 56-69 and 70-plus years, and those subgroups contained roughly 150, 30 and 60 TCR-sequenced participants, respectively. What the study reported, not specific to this receptor: Most participants were white British and females outnumbered males, and the authors suggested that clonal diversity may have been underestimated. Spike-specific TCR breadth and depth rose significantly after two AZD1222 doses compared with day 0 and with MenACWY recipients. Because no samples from the day 14 peak response were available, repertoires could be characterized only after the peak T cell response. In the small 56-69-year group, the increase in depth fell short of significance, most likely because of low power. Only 5 to 7 AZD1222 recipients were SARS-CoV-2 seropositive at baseline, limiting conclusions about previously exposed vaccinees. The whole spike protein was spanned by vaccine-associated CD4 TCRs, and dominant responses were seen in regions 160-218 and 743-854. Nearly half of unique spike-specific TCRs reportedly recognized epitopes outside regions mutated in the B.1.351 and B.1.1.7 variants.

Explained via the paper, the time point label denotes: baseline before first vaccination. The vaccinee samples were drawn from two UK trials, COV001 and COV002, one of which was a single-blind randomized controlled phase 2/3 trial testing AZD1222 (ChAdOx1 nCoV-19) in healthy adults. For TCRbeta chain sequencing, PBMC samples were collected from trial participants at day 0 and at day 28 after the second dose. As for this clone: The antigen it recognizes is unknown. Base qualities are not recorded, but no much larger clone differs from it by a single base.

The germline V and J ends show losses of 2 bases and 2 bases respectively, and no gene match explains 11 bases of the junction. From cysteine to phenylalanine, the CDR3 is 18 amino acids long. The only DNA kept is the CDR3, 54 bases in frame from the first base. The germline V gene encodes CDR1 SGHAT and CDR2 FQNNGV. The CDR3 regions of human TCRbeta chains were analyzed by immunosequencing. In the authors' own workflow: Repertoire TCRs were checked for matches against a reference library of SARS-CoV-2-specific TCRs that had been generated using the MIRA antigen-specificity platform. Breadth meant the fraction of unique TCRs that were SARS-CoV-2-associated, whereas depth meant the fraction of total T cells that were SARS-CoV-2-associated. Using the MIRA data, each spike-specific TCR was assigned both to the spike region to which the TCR was reactive and to a CD4 or CD8 class. Log10-transformed breadth and depth values were compared by one-way ANOVA with Sidak's multiple comparisons tests. Not all clones reach the TCRdb copy of this immuneACCESS table, which keeps in-frame sequences only. Checked studies attribute under half of the gap to unresolved V genes and leave the rest unexplained. The D gene and trimming were derived from the DNA, and the V and J assignments and clone size from that table. The sample table records around 120,000 clones; approximately 92% of these occur just once. The ten largest clones add up to around 0.96% of the sample.

The origin of this receptor is an adult in good health. The chain links TRBV11-2 with TRBJ2-3; TRBD2 lines up with 9 middle nucleotides. The specimen comprised peripheral blood, sampled on day 0 of AZD1222 vaccination. The CDR3 protein is CASSLRPFAGGLTDTQYF. The sequence in DNA is TGTGCCAGCAGCTTAAGGCCGTTCGCGGGAGGGCTCACAGATACGCAGTATTTT.